The 6 T cell receptor beta chains reported below all come from one sample, sequenced in a study of molecular identifiers for immune sequencing clone quantification. From the PCR reads, TCRdb called clonotypes with MiXCR, one entry per CDR3 protein. The table has over 600,000 distinct CDR3 sequences, 15% to 20% seen once. The specimen sequenced was naive CD8+ T cells from blood, with Jurkat cell RNA spiked in. Subset in this sample: FACS-sorted CD8+CD4-CCR7+CD45RA+ naive T cells. These receptors were obtained from a human donor in good health. Some libraries in this study had Jurkat cell RNA spiked in.

Comment on this clonotype: A much larger clonotype is one base distant, so this may be a read error. The CDR3 spells CASSREPYEQYF. The CDR3 DNA follows: TGCGCCAGCAGTCGTGAACCCTACGAGCAGTACTTC. V is TRBV10-2 and J is TRBJ2-7; no definite D call. The CDR3 has 12 residues. Trimming pared 5 bases from V and 2 bases from J, leaving 7 bases between. CDR1 is WSHSY, CDR2 SAAADI, per germline.

The sample holds many counts of this clonotype. The chain is built from TRBV10-3 and TRBJ1-1; 7 bases map to TRBD1. CDR3 length: 13 amino acids. CDR1 and CDR2 from the germline V gene are ENHRY and SYGVKD. With V trimmed by 11 bases and J by 1 base, 7 bases remained unmatched. The CDR3 protein is CAVRQGPNTEAFF. The CDR3 coding sequence is TGTGCCGTGCGACAGGGACCGAACACTGAAGCTTTCTTT.

The CDR3 region is CASSFAVAAGGREQYF. The CDR3 DNA sequence: TGTGCCAGCAGCTTCGCCGTGGCAGCGGGGGGGCGCGAGCAGTACTTC. The chain links TRBV7-2 to TRBJ2-7, with TRBD2 matching 10 bases. The CDR3 spans 16 residues. The germline CDR1 and CDR2 sequences are SGHTA and FQGNSA. V lost 3 bases, J lost 6 bases, and 11 bases stayed unmatched.

Many counts were recorded for this clonotype. The chain combines TRBV7-9 with TRBJ2-2; no definite D call. CDR3 size: 13 residues. The germline V gene encodes CDR1 SEHNR and CDR2 FQNEAQ (reference sequence). Trimming took 5 bases from V and 5 from J, leaving 9 bases between them. The CDR3 bases are TGTGCCAGCAGCGAATTAAGGACCGGGGAGCTGTTTTTT. This codes for CASSELRTGELFF.

This clonotype was detected only a few times. The J gene is TRBJ2-2, the V gene TRBV6-5, with 10 bases fitting TRBD2. CDR1 is MNHEY and CDR2 is SVGAGI in the germline V gene. The CDR3 has 16 amino acids. V shed 2 bases, J shed 5 bases, and the junction held 5 bases outside the gene matches. CDR3 sequence reads: CASSYGASGGTGELFF. As DNA, the CDR3 is TGTGCCAGCAGTTACGGGGCTAGCGGGGGTACCGGGGAGCTGTTTTTT.

This clonotype came up many times. V usage is TRBV27 and J usage is TRBJ2-7, with 7 bases identical to TRBD1. CDR3 length equals 14 residues. From germline, CDR1 is MNHEY and CDR2 SMNVEV (reference sequence). V was pared by 6 bases and J by 3 bases, with 8 bases of the junction left unmatched. The DNA for the CDR3 is TGTGCCAGCAGCCTAAAGGGACAGTACTACGAGCAGTACTTC. Protein product: CASSLKGQYYEQYF.